The clone carrying this T cell receptor beta chain appeared once. Germline V gene data show CDR1 as MGHDK and CDR2 as SYGVNS. The CDR3 totals 14 residues. V gave up 6 bases and J gave up 0 bases; unmatched junction bases: 3. The data stem from a study of blood T cell repertoires in COVID-19. Turning to the study itself: The United States, Italy and Spain provided the acute and convalescent COVID-19 samples.

Per the original data handling: Reference gene primer amplification gave nucleated cell count estimates. TCRdb's table, derived via immunoSEQ multiplex PCR, lists solely in-frame clones and lacks some. D and trimming were read from the DNA, whereas the V and J calls and clone size are those reported in that table. The sample lists roughly 150,000 clones, around 83% seen once, with approximately 18% in the top ten. Sequences were obtained from peripheral blood. This chain links TRBV25-1 with TRBJ1-1; TRBD1 matches 8 bases. This TCR was recovered from a woman in her 70s who had recovered from COVID-19. The CDR3 DNA sequence: TGTGCCAGCAGGTCGGACAGGGTGAACACTGAAGCTTTCTTT. Its protein is CASRSDRVNTEAFF.